The rows below give T cell receptor beta chains drawn from one sample of a study of shared clonotypes between healthy human individuals. This table comes from immunoSEQ multiplex PCR, and its TCRdb copy is limited to in-frame clones, with some not included. The sample yields about 380,000 clones, just over 95% seen once. Sequenced sample: memory CD8+ T cells sorted from blood. The receptors derive from a man aged 30-40 years in good health. Each CDR3 is given with its conserved first and last residue. A D gene is named only where the DNA matches it firmly. Clone sizes are given selectively: once, few, many, or a class where the clone is expanded.

CDR3 protein: CASSVHPGPIYEQYF
CDR3 DNA: TGTGCCAGCAGCGTACACCCGGGACCAATCTACGAGCAGTACTTC
clone size: -
CDR3 length: 15
D gene: -
V gene: TRBV7-2
J gene: TRBJ2-7

CDR3 protein: CASSYSGSLYNEQFF
CDR3 DNA: TGTGCCAGCAGTTACTCCGGCAGCCTATACAATGAGCAGTTCTTC
clone size: -
CDR3 length: 15
D gene: -
V gene: TRBV6-6
J gene: TRBJ2-1

CDR3 protein: CASSTAVNQPQHF
CDR3 DNA: TGTGCCAGTAGTACAGCCGTCAATCAGCCCCAGCATTTT
clone size: once
CDR3 length: 13
D gene: -
V gene: TRBV19
J gene: TRBJ1-5

CDR3 protein: CSAERQETQYF
CDR3 DNA: TGCAGTGCTGAACGACAAGAGACCCAGTACTTC
clone size: -
CDR3 length: 11
D gene: -
V gene: TRBV20-1
J gene: TRBJ2-5

CDR3 protein: CASSKGLAWEQYF
CDR3 DNA: TGTGCCAGTAGTAAGGGACTAGCGTGGGAGCAGTACTTC
clone size: -
CDR3 length: 13
D gene: TRBD2
V gene: TRBV19
J gene: TRBJ2-7

CDR3 protein: CASSLPGGSYEQYF
CDR3 DNA: TGCGCCAGCAGCTTGCCAGGGGGCTCCTACGAGCAGTACTTC
clone size: -
CDR3 length: 14
D gene: TRBD1
V gene: TRBV5-1
J gene: TRBJ2-7

CDR3 protein: CASSPRLAGARNEQFF
CDR3 DNA: TGTGCCAGCAGTCCTAGACTAGCGGGAGCACGCAATGAGCAGTTCTTC
clone size: -
CDR3 length: 16
D gene: TRBD2
V gene: TRBV6-4
J gene: TRBJ2-1

CDR3 protein: CASNLRDYYEQYF
CDR3 DNA: TGTGCCAGCAACCTTCGGGACTACTACGAGCAGTACTTC
clone size: -
CDR3 length: 13
D gene: TRBD2
V gene: TRBV11-2
J gene: TRBJ2-7

CDR3 protein: CASSVEMGTEAFF
CDR3 DNA: TGTGCCAGCAGCGTAGAGATGGGGACTGAAGCTTTCTTT
clone size: -
CDR3 length: 13
D gene: -
V gene: TRBV9
J gene: TRBJ1-1

CDR3 protein: CASSLVRGGALTRSYEQYF
CDR3 DNA: TGTGCCAGCAGCTTAGTAAGGGGTGGGGCCCTTACAAGATCCTACGAGCAGTACTTC
clone size: -
CDR3 length: 19
D gene: -
V gene: TRBV7-9
J gene: TRBJ2-7

CDR3 protein: CSVGWGWGYTF
CDR3 DNA: TGCAGCGTTGGGTGGGGTTGGGGCTACACCTTC
clone size: -
CDR3 length: 11
D gene: -
V gene: TRBV29-1
J gene: TRBJ1-2

CDR3 protein: CASSLIGVDEQFF
CDR3 DNA: TGTGCCAGCAGCTTAATTGGGGTCGATGAGCAGTTCTTC
clone size: -
CDR3 length: 13
D gene: -
V gene: TRBV7-3
J gene: TRBJ2-1

CDR3 protein: CASSVYGYEQYF
CDR3 DNA: TGCGCCAGCAGTGTGTACGGTTACGAGCAGTACTTC
clone size: once
CDR3 length: 12
D gene: -
V gene: TRBV10-2
J gene: TRBJ2-7

CDR3 protein: CASSLGGRDNEQFF
CDR3 DNA: TGCGCCAGCAGCTTGGGCGGGAGAGACAATGAGCAGTTCTTC
clone size: once
CDR3 length: 14
D gene: TRBD2
V gene: TRBV5-1
J gene: TRBJ2-1

CDR3 protein: CATSRGAGSYEQYF
CDR3 DNA: TGTGCCACCAGCAGAGGGGCCGGATCTTACGAGCAGTACTTC
clone size: -
CDR3 length: 14
D gene: -
V gene: TRBV15
J gene: TRBJ2-7

CDR3 protein: CASSQDRGTDTQYF
CDR3 DNA: TGTGCCAGCAGCCAAGACAGGGGTACAGATACGCAGTATTTT
clone size: -
CDR3 length: 14
D gene: -
V gene: TRBV4-2
J gene: TRBJ2-3